The clone carrying this TCR beta chain was detected a few times. Its matching antigen is unknown. TCRdb independently ran MiXCR on the 5' RACE reads; one entry per CDR3 protein. The data contain 400,000 to 450,000 distinct CDR3 sequences, more than 15% of them singletons. The sample comes from a study of T-cell memory formation after mild COVID-19. Whole-study results and caveats: Clones from the second wave (peaking day 37) had unconfirmed SARS-CoV-2 specificity. Among CD4+ contracting clones, most were CM and EM, and CD8+ ones EMRA.

This receptor was identified in a man younger than 35 who had mild COVID-19 (a few samples of this study predate the infection). Cell type and time point are not known. The sample was PBMCs or a T cell subset sorted from them (not recorded which).

This CDR3 reads CASSPDIGGYTF. The CDR3 region has the DNA TGTGCCAGCTCACCCGACATCGGTGGCTACACCTTC. The chain has TRBV18 and TRBJ1-2; D unresolved. V was cut by 3 bases and J by 7 bases, with 9 bases left in between. The CDR3 has 12 residues. Germline V gives CDR1 KGHSH, CDR2 LQKENI.